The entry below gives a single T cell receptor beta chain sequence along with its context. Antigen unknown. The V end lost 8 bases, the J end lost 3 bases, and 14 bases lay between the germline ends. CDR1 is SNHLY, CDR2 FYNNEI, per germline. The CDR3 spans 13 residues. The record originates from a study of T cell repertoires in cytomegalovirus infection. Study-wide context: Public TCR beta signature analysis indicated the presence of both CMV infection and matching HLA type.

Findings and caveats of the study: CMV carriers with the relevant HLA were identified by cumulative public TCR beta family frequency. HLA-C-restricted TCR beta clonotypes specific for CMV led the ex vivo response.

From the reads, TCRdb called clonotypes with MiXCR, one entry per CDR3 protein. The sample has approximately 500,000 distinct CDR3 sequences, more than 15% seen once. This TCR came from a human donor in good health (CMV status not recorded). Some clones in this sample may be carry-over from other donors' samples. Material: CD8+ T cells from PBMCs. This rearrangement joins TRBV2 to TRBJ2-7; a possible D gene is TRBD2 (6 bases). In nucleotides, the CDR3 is TGTGCCAGCGTTCAGCGGGCGGGCTACGAGCAGTACTTC. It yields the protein CASVQRAGYEQYF.